This is a list of T cell receptor beta chains from one sample in a study of T cell responses to AZD1222 COVID-19 vaccine. Assay used: immunoSEQ multiplex PCR; TCRdb lists only in-frame clones, some missing. This sample has around 100,000 clones; 92% occur once, and the top ten carry under 2%. The material was peripheral blood, obtained on day 0 of AZD1222 vaccination. The source of these receptors is an adult in good health. The CDR3 runs from the conserved cysteine through the conserved F or W. A D gene is named only where the DNA matches it firmly. Some rows mark clone size as missing; the rest say once, few, many or name a class of expanded clone.

CDR3aa | CDR3nt | v_gene | d_gene | len | abundance | j_gene
CASSPQGDEQYF | TGTGCCAGCAGTCCCCAGGGAGACGAGCAGTACTTC | TRBV28 | NA | 12 | NA | TRBJ2-7
CASSKRAYEQYF | TGTGCCAGCAGCAAAAGGGCCTACGAGCAGTACTTC | TRBV21-1 | NA | 12 | NA | TRBJ2-7
CSAGGGAQVQETQYF | TGCAGCGCCGGAGGTGGGGCCCAAGTCCAAGAGACCCAGTACTTC | TRBV29-1 | NA | 15 | NA | TRBJ2-5
CATSDGTGGNGYTF | TGTGCCACCAGTGACGGGACAGGGGGGAATGGCTACACCTTC | TRBV24-1 | TRBD1 | 14 | NA | TRBJ1-2
CASTRAYEQYF | TGTGCCAGCACACGTGCATACGAGCAGTACTTC | TRBV2 | NA | 11 | NA | TRBJ2-7
CASSPGSSYEQYF | TGCGCCAGCAGCCCCGGGAGCTCCTACGAGCAGTACTTC | TRBV5-1 | NA | 13 | NA | TRBJ2-7
CASKNGTSGRPNEQFF | TGTGCCAGCAAGAATGGGACTAGCGGGAGGCCTAATGAGCAGTTCTTC | TRBV27 | TRBD2 | 16 | NA | TRBJ2-1
CASSVALAGPAYNEQFF | TGTGCCAGCAGCGTAGCTTTAGCGGGGCCAGCCTACAATGAGCAGTTCTTC | TRBV9 | TRBD2 | 17 | NA | TRBJ2-1
CASSPGTGEGYEQYF | TGTGCCAGCAGCCCCGGGACAGGGGAAGGCTACGAGCAGTACTTC | TRBV11-2 | TRBD1 | 15 | many | TRBJ2-7
CASRGRLSSYNEQFF | TGTGCCAGCAGAGGCAGACTGAGCTCCTACAATGAGCAGTTCTTC | TRBV28 | NA | 15 | NA | TRBJ2-1
CASSEGNIQYF | TGTGCCAGCAGTGAAGGAAACATTCAGTACTTC | TRBV25-1 | NA | 11 | NA | TRBJ2-4
CASSSGTGHRFFKTQYF | TGTGCCAGCAGCTCCGGGACAGGTCACCGGTTTTTCAAGACCCAGTACTTC | TRBV5-4 | TRBD1 | 17 | once | TRBJ2-5
CASSFHKDGGEKLFF | TGTGCCAGCAGTTTCCATAAGGACGGTGGGGAAAAACTGTTTTTT | TRBV28 | NA | 15 | NA | TRBJ1-4
CASSPWTSGNFYEQYF | TGTGCCAGCAGCCCTTGGACTAGCGGGAATTTCTACGAGCAGTACTTC | TRBV9 | TRBD2 | 16 | NA | TRBJ2-7
CASSIEDRSNQPQHF | TGTGCCAGTAGTATAGAGGACCGGAGCAATCAGCCCCAGCATTTT | TRBV19 | NA | 15 | NA | TRBJ1-5
CASSQEIVGLRGRTEAFF | TGCGCCAGCAGCCAAGAGATTGTTGGTTTGAGGGGGCGGACTGAAGCTTTCTTT | TRBV4-1 | TRBD1 | 18 | NA | TRBJ1-1
CASSLILAGEGPDTQYF | TGCGCCAGCAGCTTGATCCTAGCGGGAGAGGGCCCAGATACGCAGTATTTT | TRBV5-1 | TRBD2 | 17 | NA | TRBJ2-3
CASRSGTTYEQYF | TGTGCCAGTCGGTCCGGGACAACTTACGAGCAGTACTTC | TRBV2 | NA | 13 | NA | TRBJ2-7
CASTGTSGHNEQFF | TGTGCCAGTACGGGGACTAGCGGACACAATGAGCAGTTCTTC | TRBV19 | TRBD2 | 14 | NA | TRBJ2-1
CASLDSYQETQYF | TGTGCCAGCCTAGACAGCTACCAAGAGACCCAGTACTTC | TRBV7-9 | NA | 13 | medium-sized | TRBJ2-5
CASSQEDPEGAFF | TGTGCCAGCAGCCAAGAGGACCCCGAGGGAGCTTTCTTT | TRBV4-2 | NA | 13 | NA | TRBJ1-1
CASSYGTSGRTDTQYF | TGTGCCAGCAGTTACGGGACTAGCGGGCGCACAGATACGCAGTATTTT | TRBV27 | TRBD2 | 16 | NA | TRBJ2-3
CASSEKTGAGGYTF | TGTGCCAGCAGTGAAAAAACGGGGGCAGGCGGCTACACCTTC | TRBV6-1 | NA | 14 | NA | TRBJ1-2
CASSFSTGDSYEQYF | TGTGCCAGCAGTTTTTCCACAGGGGATTCCTACGAGCAGTACTTC | TRBV28 | TRBD1 | 15 | NA | TRBJ2-7
CASSAKTGTASYEQYF | TGTGCCAGCAGTGCAAAGACCGGGACAGCGTCCTACGAGCAGTACTTC | TRBV6-1 | TRBD1 | 16 | NA | TRBJ2-7
CASRSGTPVTGELFF | TGTGCCAGCCGTTCCGGGACCCCGGTCACCGGGGAGCTGTTTTTT | TRBV28 | NA | 15 | NA | TRBJ2-2
CASSGSRQGGTYEQYF | TGCGCCAGCAGTGGATCTAGACAGGGGGGTACCTACGAGCAGTACTTC | TRBV10-1 | TRBD1 | 16 | NA | TRBJ2-7
CASSQPPTLTAYNEQFF | TGTGCCAGCAGCCAACCCCCGACACTAACCGCCTACAATGAGCAGTTCTTC | TRBV3-1/TRBV3-2 | NA | 17 | NA | TRBJ2-1
CATPRGGEQFF | TGTGCCACCCCACGGGGAGGGGAGCAGTTCTTC | TRBV9 | TRBD2 | 11 | NA | TRBJ2-1
CASTPTGANTGELFF | TGTGCCAGCACCCCGACCGGGGCGAACACCGGGGAGCTGTTTTTT | TRBV6-5 | NA | 15 | once | TRBJ2-2
CASSPFQEGETQYF | TGTGCCAGCTCGCCCTTTCAGGAGGGAGAGACCCAGTACTTC | TRBV18 | NA | 14 | once | TRBJ2-5
CSLTGTSSTDTQYF | TGCAGCCTAACCGGGACGTCTAGCACAGATACGCAGTATTTT | TRBV29-1 | NA | 14 | NA | TRBJ2-3
CASSLPGQDLYGYTF | TGTGCCAGCAGTTTGCCGGGACAGGACCTCTATGGCTACACCTTC | TRBV28 | TRBD1 | 15 | NA | TRBJ1-2
CASSIRDPRQNSPLHF | TGTGCCAGCAGTATCCGGGATCCTCGGCAGAATTCACCCCTCCACTTT | TRBV2 | NA | 16 | NA | TRBJ1-6
CASSPGPNLPTNEKLFF | TGTGCCAGCTCCCCGGGCCCTAACCTTCCAACTAATGAAAAACTGTTTTTT | TRBV21-1 | NA | 17 | NA | TRBJ1-4
CASSPGWVTYEQYF | TGTGCCAGCAGTCCAGGATGGGTTACCTACGAGCAGTACTTC | TRBV27 | NA | 14 | NA | TRBJ2-7
CASSLQWLAVETQYF | TGTGCCAGCAGCTTACAGTGGCTAGCTGTGGAGACCCAGTACTTC | TRBV7-2 | NA | 15 | once | TRBJ2-5
CASSPDRQGTDTQYF | TGTGCCAGTAGTCCGGACAGGCAAGGCACAGATACGCAGTATTTT | TRBV19 | TRBD1 | 15 | NA | TRBJ2-3
CSVGAGPSYEQYF | TGCAGCGTTGGAGCGGGGCCCTCCTACGAGCAGTACTTC | TRBV29-1 | TRBD2 | 13 | NA | TRBJ2-7
CASRISGYTEAFF | TGTGCCAGCAGGATTTCGGGGTACACTGAAGCTTTCTTT | TRBV27 | NA | 13 | NA | TRBJ1-1
CASSPSSGSPPGETQYF | TGTGCCAGCAGCCCGTCTAGCGGGAGCCCACCTGGGGAGACCCAGTACTTC | TRBV7-9 | TRBD2 | 17 | NA | TRBJ2-5
CAWSRTGAVEKLFF | TGTGCCTGGAGCCGGACAGGGGCGGTTGAAAAACTGTTTTTT | TRBV30 | TRBD1 | 14 | NA | TRBJ1-4
CAWSPGRVGYEQYF | TGTGCCTGGAGTCCAGGGAGGGTAGGGTACGAGCAGTACTTC | TRBV30 | TRBD2 | 14 | NA | TRBJ2-7
CASSPGQGQELYF | TGTGCCAGCTCACCGGGACAGGGACAGGAACTGTACTTC | TRBV18 | TRBD1 | 13 | NA | TRBJ2-7
CASSVEGQLNTEAFF | TGTGCCAGCAGCGTAGAAGGACAGTTGAACACTGAAGCTTTCTTT | TRBV9 | NA | 15 | NA | TRBJ1-1
CASSQSAEGGNQPQHF | TGCGCCAGCAGTCAATCTGCTGAGGGTGGCAATCAGCCCCAGCATTTT | TRBV23-1 | NA | 16 | NA | TRBJ1-5